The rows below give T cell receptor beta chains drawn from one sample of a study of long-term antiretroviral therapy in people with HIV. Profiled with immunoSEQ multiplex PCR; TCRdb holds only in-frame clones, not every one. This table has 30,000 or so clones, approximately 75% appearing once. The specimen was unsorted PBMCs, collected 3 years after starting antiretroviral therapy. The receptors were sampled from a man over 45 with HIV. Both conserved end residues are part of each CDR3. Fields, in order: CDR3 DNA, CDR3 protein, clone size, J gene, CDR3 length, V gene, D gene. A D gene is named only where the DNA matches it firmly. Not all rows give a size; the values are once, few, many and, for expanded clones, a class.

TGTGCCAGCAGCCCGGGACTAGCGGGTTCCTACGAGCAGTACTTC CASSPGLAGSYEQYF . TRBJ2-7 15 TRBV6-1 TRBD2
TGCGCCAGCAGCTTCCTCGACTCCTCCCAGCAGTATTTT CASSFLDSSQQYF . TRBJ2-3 13 TRBV5-1 .
TGTGCCAGCAGTTTCGTTGGTCAGTCTAATGAAAAACTGTTTTTT CASSFVGQSNEKLFF . TRBJ1-4 15 TRBV28 .
TGTGCCAGCAGTGAAGCCCGCGGGGAGACCCAGTACTTC CASSEARGETQYF . TRBJ2-5 13 TRBV6-1 .
TGTGCCAGTAGTATCGCCGGACAGCTCTACGAGCAGTACTTC CASSIAGQLYEQYF . TRBJ2-7 14 TRBV19 .
TGTGCCAGCAGCTCACGGACAGGAGAGTATAATTCACCCCTCCACTTT CASSSRTGEYNSPLHF . TRBJ1-6 16 TRBV7-8 TRBD1
TGTGCCAGCAGTGTCAGGGGGCTTCCCTCCTACGAGCAGTACTTC CASSVRGLPSYEQYF few TRBJ2-7 15 TRBV25-1 TRBD1
TGTGCCAGCAGCCCTTCCGGACTAGCGGGAGGCGAGCAGTACTTC CASSPSGLAGGEQYF . TRBJ2-7 15 TRBV27 TRBD2
TGTGCCAGCAGCTTAGATACGACCCAACCATACGAGCAGTACTTC CASSLDTTQPYEQYF . TRBJ2-7 15 TRBV11-2 .
TGCGCCAGCAGCTTGAGAGTACATACTAGCGGGAGAACGTACGAGCAGTACTTC CASSLRVHTSGRTYEQYF . TRBJ2-7 18 TRBV5-1 TRBD2
TGTGCCAGCAGCCCCTGGGGACAGGGCTCCTACGAGCAGTACTTC CASSPWGQGSYEQYF . TRBJ2-7 15 TRBV9 TRBD1
TGCGCCAGCAGCGTCCGGGGGAACTACAATGAGCAGTTCTTC CASSVRGNYNEQFF . TRBJ2-1 14 TRBV4-3 .
TGTGCCAGTAGTGGGCGACTAGCGGGGGCCTACAATGAGCAGTTCTTC CASSGRLAGAYNEQFF . TRBJ2-1 16 TRBV19 TRBD2